This record covers a single TCR beta chain. No cognate antigen has been identified for it. There are no base qualities to consult, and no much larger clone falls within one base. The data stem from a study of shared clonotypes between healthy human individuals (TCRdb year 2020). In the study overall: A couple of women and three men aged 18 to 49 years were included in the cohort. Libraries were prepared and TCR repertoires were sequenced by different laboratories using diverse techniques, in order to increase sequencing depth and limit assay-specific biases. Each donor's leukapheresis produced roughly between roughly 0.85 and 10 billion PBMCs. To estimate repertoire size and how much clonotype sharing occurs between individuals, the study deeply sequenced the blood TCR repertoires of about five healthy adults. For each donor, CD4 naive and CD4 memory were each given three plates, CD8 naive was given two plates, and CD8 memory was given one plate. Here is what the overall study found, with its caveats: Rarefaction of sorted-subset datasets indicated incomplete sequencing despite the large sequencing depth. The small number of donors limited the genetic and exposure-history diversity represented. When several donors were compared, the shared fraction of clonotypes was about 5% for naive CD4, roughly 3.3% for naive CD8, 2% to 2.5% for memory CD4, and 0.3% to 0.5% for memory CD8. Based on pairwise subsampling, the degree of clonotype sharing among donors was expected to be affected by sequencing depth. Only blood was sampled, and tissue TCR repertoires likely differ from those in blood. Estimated clonotype richness was generally larger for naive than for memory subsets. Compared with non-shared clonotypes, clonotypes shared by all four sorted-subset donors had higher generation probabilities.

TCR CDR3 regions were amplified from genomic DNA by multiplex PCR using the deep immunoSEQ assay. Extracted genomic DNA from each cell subset was spread evenly across all wells of several immunoSEQ 96-well plates, with each plate serving as a replicate. For sorted subsets, about 200 ng genomic DNA, equal to tens of thousands of T cell genomes, was loaded into each replicate PCR. Purified libraries were quantified with a Qubit 3.0 fluorometer, sized on a Bioanalyzer 2100, and re-quantified with the KAPA Library Quantification kit. A separate single-read 150-cycle Illumina NextSeq 550 flow cell was used to sequence each immunoSEQ 96-well plate. On the study's bioinformatics: Because only junctional sequences without quality scores were contained in the immunoSEQ output, filtering matching that applied to full-length reads could not be performed. To assign V/J genes and CDR3, sequences were annotated using PyIR, a Python wrapper for IgBLAST v1.9, with IMGT germline references. Reads were removed for weak V/J assignments (E-value above 1e-6), missing CDR3, stop codons, out-of-frame junctions, or ambiguous translated residues. V3J clonotypes were defined as sequences sharing the same inferred V gene, J gene, and CDR3 amino acid sequence. Percentage overlap between repertoires was computed as shared unique clonotypes divided by the size of the smaller repertoire. Richness of each repertoire was evaluated using RTK rarefaction, the Chao1 estimator, and Recon v2.1 estimates of unobserved clonotypes. OLGA was used to compute generation probabilities for all TCRbeta clonotypes that the gDNA method yielded from a handful of donors. In TCRdb, the immuneACCESS table is reduced to in-frame sequences with V and J assigned. These tables do not hold every clone; where another copy was compared, an unresolved V gene accounts for under half, and the others remain unexplained. The V and J calls and clone size come from that table; D and trimming were worked out from the DNA. The sample table shows more than 400,000 clones, and around 95% are seen once. Approximately 0.067% of the sample is held by the ten biggest clonotypes.

Measured from the cysteine to the phenylalanine, the CDR3 is 14 residues long. The read is trimmed to its CDR3 DNA, 42 bases read in frame from base 1. V is trimmed back by 2 bases and J by 8 bases, and the junction contains 5 bases that no gene match accounts for. Reading the germline V gene gives CDR1 MGHRA and CDR2 YSYEKL. Healthy HIV-negative adults with no recently reported acute infections or vaccinations were included as donors. Every donor was a Caucasian adult living in Nashville, Tennessee, USA. CD4+ T cells were enriched by magnetic negative selection, after which naive cells were positively selected on CD45RA and the negative fraction was taken as the memory subset. Blood was obtained by leukapheresis, after which PBMCs were separated by Ficoll-Histopaque density gradient centrifugation and cryopreserved in liquid nitrogen vapor phase. Purity and quantity of every magnetically sorted T cell population were checked by analytical flow cytometry. From each sorted fraction, genomic DNA was isolated and quantified by UV absorbance on a Nanodrop 2000c.

Recombination linked TRBV4-1 to TRBJ2-1; TRBD1 lines up with 8 middle nucleotides. The sequenced sample consisted of naive CD4+ T cells sorted from blood. The sample's cell subset or site label, in plain terms: CD45RA+ positively selected. The TCR comes from a young woman in good health. In nucleotides, the sequence is TGCGCCAGCAGCCAATATTCAGGGGGCCATGAGCAGTTCTTC. This sequence encodes CASSQYSGGHEQFF.